One and the same sample provided the 10 T cell receptor beta chains below, sequenced in a study of CD8+CD57+ T cells in acquired aplastic anemia. It was patients with CD8+CD57+ cell expansion by flow cytometry who were chosen for sequencing. Genomic DNA constituted the template upon which TCR beta VDJ and CDR3 profiling was performed. Using its own MiXCR run on the reads, TCRdb lists one record per CDR3 protein. The sample includes around 170,000 distinct CDR3 sequences, around 47% of them seen just once. Sequences were obtained from sorted CD4+, CD8+, or CD8+CD57+ T cells (not recorded which) from PBMCs. Source of these receptors: a human donor with aplastic anemia.

The chain joins TRBV12-3 or TRBV12-4 to TRBJ1-6; 7 bases are shared with TRBD1. With V trimmed by 5 bases and J by 7 bases, 11 bases remained unmatched. This CDR3 has 16 residues. This CDR3 reads CASSERPGGDNSPLHF. The CDR3 coding sequence is TGTGCCAGCAGTGAAAGGCCAGGGGGGGACAATTCACCCCTCCACTTT.

Comments on this clonotype: One base away lies a much larger clone, so this may be a sequencing read error. The chain carries TRBV5-1 and TRBJ2-5; D call uncertain. The CDR3 covers 14 residues. Germline assignment: CDR1 SGHRS and CDR2 YFSETQ. The chain's CDR3 is CASSLGPSQGTQYF. In nucleotides, the CDR3 is TGCGCCAGCAGCTTGGGACCCTCCCAAGGGACCCAGTACTTC.

This chain joins TRBV15 and TRBJ1-4; unclear D gene. The V end was cut by 3 bases, the J end by 5 bases, with 4 bases between. CDR3 length: 12 amino acids. Germline CDR1 is LNHNV and CDR2 is YYDKDF (reference sequence). CDR3 DNA sequence: TGTGCCACCAGCAGGGGGAATGAAAAACTGTTTTTT. This sequence encodes CATSRGNEKLFF.

A few counts support this clonotype. This chain joins TRBV29-1 and TRBJ1-1; no clear D. This CDR3 is 12 amino acids long. CDR1 SQVTM and CDR2 ANQGSEA come from the germline V gene. V lost 0 bases and J lost 5, with 7 bases in between. In DNA form, the CDR3 reads TGCAGCGTTGAAGAAAGTTCAACTGAAGCTTTCTTT. It specifies CSVEESSTEAFF.

The V gene is TRBV4-2, the J gene TRBJ2-1; 8 nucleotides line up with TRBD2. Germline loops: CDR1 LGHNA, CDR2 YNFKEQ. V dropped 4 bases and J dropped 8; count of bases not matched to a gene: 13. CDR3 length: 16 residues. CDR3 residues: CASSPRVGRATDEQFF. In nucleotides, the CDR3 is TGTGCCAGCAGCCCCCGGGTCGGGAGGGCCACCGATGAGCAGTTCTTC.

The chain links TRBV5-1 to TRBJ1-1; 7 bases line up with TRBD1. The CDR3 is 15 amino acids. V shed 5 bases and J 3 bases; nucleotides not matched to a gene: 10. Germline lookup yields CDR1 SGHRS and CDR2 YFSETQ. CDR3 sequence: CASRQATGVDTEAFF. The CDR3 DNA is TGCGCCAGCAGACAGGCCACAGGGGTGGACACTGAAGCTTTCTTT.

This clonotype appeared once. V gene TRBV2 combines with J gene TRBJ2-1; 13 bases agree with TRBD2. Per the germline V gene, CDR1 is SNHLY and CDR2 is FYNNEI. With V trimmed by 6 bases and J by 5 bases, 4 bases remained unmatched. The CDR3 runs to 15 residues. In nucleotides, the CDR3 is TGTGCCAGCAGGGAGACTAGCGGGGGGCACAATGAGCAGTTCTTC. Encoded protein: CASRETSGGHNEQFF.

At least ten counts were recorded for this clonotype. The chain links TRBV24-1 to TRBJ2-5; TRBD2 matches 7 bases. Germline V gene lookup returns CDR1 KGHDR and CDR2 SFDVKD. This CDR3 spans 15 amino acids. V dropped 3 bases and J dropped 3; count of bases not matched to a gene: 6. The DNA of the CDR3 is TGTGCCACCAGTGATCCTCCCGGGGGGAAAGAGACCCAGTACTTC. Its protein product is CATSDPPGGKETQYF.

This clonotype was found many times. The chain links TRBV4-1 to TRBJ2-3, with a possible D match to TRBD2 (6 bases). V lost 3 bases, J lost 3 bases, and 13 bases lay in between. The CDR3 totals 15 residues. In germline, CDR1 is MGHRA, CDR2 YSYEKL. In DNA form, the CDR3 reads TGCGCCAGCAGCCAGGGAGGACTAATTACAGATACGCAGTATTTT. Its protein product is CASSQGGLITDTQYF.

This clonotype appeared a few times. The V gene is TRBV18, the J gene TRBJ2-3, with a possible D match to TRBD1 (6 bases). The germline V and J ends were trimmed by 1 base and 0 bases, with 20 bases remaining between them. The CDR3 extends over 19 amino acids. Germline V gene data show CDR1 as KGHSH and CDR2 as LQKENI. CDR3 loop: CASSPLTGQRTTSTDTQYF. The CDR3 DNA reads as TGTGCCAGCTCACCACTGACAGGTCAGCGGACCACTAGCACAGATACGCAGTATTTT.